This T cell receptor beta chain was observed in a study of blood T cells in healthy people across ages. Study-wide findings and caveats: Naive T cell percentage showed a strong correlation with the diversity of TCR beta.

The germline V gene has CDR1 SQVTM and CDR2 ANQGSEA. This CDR3 spans 13 amino acids. Trimming cost V 4 bases and J 6 bases, with 14 bases left between them. With a J-beta primer mix and a sample-barcoded 5' primer, a second PCR ran about 7 to 12 cycles. Each cDNA molecule was tagged by a template-switch adaptor that had 12 random nucleotides. TCRdb re-derived calls from the 5' RACE reads in MiXCR, one entry per CDR3 protein. In the table there are about 730,000 distinct CDR3 sequences, roughly 47% of which are singletons. There are a few counts of this clonotype. As yet, its antigen is unknown. The sequencing input was blood. The chain combines TRBV29-1 with TRBJ2-3; possibly TRBD1 or TRBD2 for D (7 bases each). This sequence originates from a woman aged 60-70 years in good health. CDR3 coding DNA: TGCAGCGTTGTAAGGCAGGGGGGGGATACGCAGTATTTT. Its translation: CSVVRQGGDTQYF.